This T cell receptor beta chain was captured by sequencing in a study of CD8 T cells in ankylosing spondylitis. The study, taken as a whole, reports: Reportedly, disease-linked clones are significantly enriched in ankylosing spondylitis patients' matched synovial fluid. Ankylosing spondylitis blood appeared to carry a characteristic TCR beta motif of roughly 8 highly homologous variants. Disease-linked clones proved CD8+ and comparatively uncommon in peripheral blood. Before this, some motif variants had been reported in reactive arthritis synovial fluid and blood.

Libraries of TCR beta came from quantitative 5'-RACE with molecular barcodes. TCRdb processed the 5' RACE reads anew with MiXCR; each CDR3 protein has one entry. This sample has 650,000 to 800,000 distinct CDR3 sequences, with over 15% found just once. In regard to this clonotype: Its antigen remains unidentified.

V was clipped by 6 bases and J by 7 bases; unmatched bases: 5. Germline assignment: CDR1 MNHNY and CDR2 SVGAGI (reference sequence). The CDR3 covers 13 residues. The rearrangement uses TRBV6-6 and TRBJ1-4; TRBD1 agrees at 7 bases. Sequences were obtained from blood, either unsorted or a sorted T cell fraction (not recorded which). This sequence was found in a male donor with ankylosing spondylitis. The CDR3 DNA reads TGTGCCAGCAGAGCTCCAGGGGGTGAAAAACTGTTTTTT. It yields the protein CASRAPGGEKLFF.